Listed below are T cell receptor beta chains from one sample, sequenced in a study of control samples from healthy donors and cancer patients. TCRdb's table, derived via immunoSEQ multiplex PCR, lists solely in-frame clones and lacks some. The sample contains 160,000 or so clones, around 94% of which appear only once. Sample: PBMCs. The receptors shown here come from a man between 60 and 75 years old with colorectal cancer. Each CDR3 is given with its conserved first and last residue. The order of the fields is J gene, V gene, CDR3 protein.

J gene: TRBJ2-5
V gene: TRBV6-5
CDR3 protein: CASSLDWDGAQYF

J gene: TRBJ1-4
V gene: TRBV5-1
CDR3 protein: CASSLEGQAWEKLFF

J gene: TRBJ1-6
V gene: TRBV6-5
CDR3 protein: CASRRENNSPLHF

J gene: TRBJ1-6
V gene: TRBV14
CDR3 protein: CASSQDRVKNSPLHF

J gene: TRBJ1-3
V gene: TRBV9
CDR3 protein: CASSVSGTGYSGNTIYF

J gene: TRBJ2-4
V gene: TRBV11-2
CDR3 protein: CASSLVGGANIQYF

J gene: TRBJ2-3
V gene: TRBV2
CDR3 protein: CASRTTSGSTDTQYF

J gene: TRBJ1-1
V gene: TRBV3-1/TRBV3-2
CDR3 protein: CASSQTFAGGLTEAFF

J gene: TRBJ1-2
V gene: TRBV6-4
CDR3 protein: CASSDNGRRGYTF

J gene: TRBJ2-1
V gene: TRBV28
CDR3 protein: CASSYPPGLGGNEQFF

J gene: TRBJ1-2
V gene: TRBV10-1
CDR3 protein: CASSLSMDGFGGYTF

J gene: TRBJ1-6
V gene: TRBV19
CDR3 protein: CASSPTGVNNSPLHF

J gene: TRBJ2-5
V gene: TRBV3-1/TRBV3-2
CDR3 protein: CASSQAGETQYF

J gene: TRBJ1-1
V gene: TRBV28
CDR3 protein: CASSSDRGGTEAFF